The 6 T cell receptor beta chains below all came from one sample that was sequenced in a study of blood T cell repertoires in COVID-19. Only in-frame clones appear in the TCRdb table, and some are missing; sequencing was by immunoSEQ multiplex PCR. The sample records about 150,000 clones, 70% to 90% being singletons. Sequences were obtained from peripheral blood. Receptors were obtained from a man aged 50-60 years with active or convalescent COVID-19.

This clone was seen only a few times. The genes are TRBV19 and TRBJ1-2; 7 nucleotides match TRBD1. Trimming took 5 bases from V and 4 from J; bases not matched to a gene: 7. The length of the CDR3 is 14 residues. CDR1 is LNHDA, CDR2 SQIVND, per germline (reference sequence). CDR3 nucleotide sequence: TGTGCCAGTAGTCTCTCCGGGACAGTCTATGGCTACACCTTC. The encoded protein is CASSLSGTVYGYTF.

For the CDR3, the DNA is TGTGCCAGCATCCCGGGGGGGCCGTTTGATTTGGTCAATGAGCAGTTCTTC. Amino acids: CASIPGGPFDLVNEQFF. The chain carries TRBV28 and TRBJ2-1; 8 bases match TRBD2. CDR3 size: 17 residues. The J segment lost 6 bases and the V segment lost 7 bases, leaving 17 bases of the junction unmatched. From germline, CDR1 is MDHEN and CDR2 SYDVKM.

The chain employs TRBV2 and TRBJ2-2; TRBD2 is a possible D gene (6 bases). Germline V gene lookup returns CDR1 SNHLY and CDR2 FYNNEI. The V gene lost 7 bases and the J gene lost 3 bases, with 9 bases spanning the gap. The CDR3 length is 13 residues. The CDR3 sequence is CASMLAYTGELFF. CDR3 coding DNA: TGTGCCAGCATGCTAGCGTACACCGGGGAGCTGTTTTTT.

This clone was picked up one time. The V gene is TRBV18, the J gene TRBJ2-7; maybe TRBD1 (6 bases). The CDR3 sequence is 14 residues long. V lost 4 bases and J 2 bases, leaving 12 bases between the germline ends. CDR1 and CDR2 from the germline V gene are KGHSH and LQKENI. CDR3 residues: CASSLDRTTYEQYF. In DNA, the CDR3 is TGTGCCAGCTCACTCGACAGGACGACCTACGAGCAGTACTTC. The full variable domain, completed using reference TRBV18 and TRBJ2-7, is NAGVMQNPRHLVRRRGQEARLRCSPMKGHSHVYWYRQLPEEGLKFMVYLQKENIIDESGMPKERFSAEFPKEGPSILRIQQVVRGDSAAYFCASSLDRTTYEQYFGPGTRLTVT.

The CDR3 bases are TGTGCCAGCAGCGTAGGGGGCACCTCCTATAATTCACCCCTCCACTTT. It encodes CASSVGGTSYNSPLHF. This chain uses TRBV9 with TRBJ1-6, with D possibly matching TRBD1 (5 bases). CDR3 size: 16 residues. Germline loops: CDR1 SGDLS, CDR2 YYNGEE. V lost 0 bases and J lost 0, with 7 bases in between. Supplemented by reference TRBV9 and TRBJ1-6, the full variable domain reads DSGVTQTPKHLITATGQRVTLRCSPRSGDLSVYWYQQSLDQGLQFLIQYYNGEERAKGNILERFSAQQFPDLHSELNLSSLELGDSALYFCASSVGGTSYNSPLHFGNGTRLTVT.

The rearrangement links TRBV14 to TRBJ1-2; D is undetermined. Germline-derived CDR1 and CDR2 are SGHDN and FVKESK. This CDR3 comprises 17 residues. V dropped 3 bases and J dropped 8 bases, with 25 bases sitting between them. The CDR3 DNA reads TGTGCCAGCAGCCACCATTCGCGGCCCTCAAGACTCAACGGCTACACCTTC. It yields the protein CASSHHSRPSRLNGYTF.